Sequencing of this T cell receptor beta chain was carried out in a study of blood T cells in healthy people across ages. A second PCR of about 6 to 12 cycles used a sample-barcoded 5' primer and a J-beta primer mix. One entry per CDR3 protein, called by TCRdb with MiXCR from the 5' RACE reads. Seen here are about 970,000 distinct CDR3 sequences, roughly 51% observed once, and the top ten hold around a fifth. This clonotype came up a few times. CDR3 length: 13 amino acids. Source material: blood. This chain uses TRBV21-1 with TRBJ2-7; the table assigns TRBD1, which was not confirmed against the DNA. TRBV21-1 is a known pseudogene. The sequence was collected from a woman aged 55 to 70 in good health. The chain's CDR3 is CAIPPAAPYEQYF. The CDR3 nucleotides read TGTGCCATTCCCCCTGCGGCCCCCTACGAGCAGTACTTC.